This TCR beta chain was recorded in a study of Graves' ophthalmopathy and Graves' hyperthyroidism. Whole-study results and caveats: Stable hyperthyroidism and ophthalmopathy were told apart by a 13-signature model, which achieved around 88% sensitivity and 81.08% specificity. Most thyroid clonotypes expanded beyond 0.001 frequency were also found in blood.

Many counts were recorded for this clonotype. The antigen remains undetermined. The CDR3 length is 12 residues. The V end was cut by 8 bases, the J end by 4 bases, with 9 bases between. Germline V gene data show CDR1 as SGHTA and CDR2 as FQGNSA. Amplification of TCR beta CDR3 regions used RNA transcripts. The first-round RT-PCR employed HTBI primers together with the Qiagen OneStep RT-PCR kit. A multiplex PCR was then performed as the second round. Each CDR3 protein is one row after TCRdb ran MiXCR on the multiplex PCR reads. The data show roughly 500,000 distinct CDR3 sequences, roughly an eighth seen once. Among the exclusions were patients with other autoimmune diseases, uncontrolled infections, pregnancy or lactation. As diagnostic evidence, clinical symptoms, serum thyroxine, TRAb, thyroid ultrasound and orbital computed tomography were relied upon.

Sequencing was carried out using blood. The J gene is TRBJ1-5, the V gene TRBV7-2; D is undetermined. The TCR originated in a woman in her 30s with Graves' ophthalmopathy. The CDR3 is CASGGRNQPQHF. The DNA of the CDR3 is TGTGCCAGCGGTGGGAGAAATCAGCCCCAGCATTTT.